The rows below give T cell receptor beta chains drawn from one sample of a study of T cell responses to AZD1222 COVID-19 vaccine. The repertoire was sequenced with immunoSEQ multiplex PCR; TCRdb's copy has only in-frame clones and lacks some. The sample has around 100,000 clones; nearly 90% are singletons. The sequenced sample was peripheral blood, obtained on day 0 of AZD1222 vaccination. The receptor source for this set is an adult in good health. CDR3s include the opening cysteine and the closing phenylalanine or tryptophan. The D gene is left open where the match is weak. Not every row has a clone size; where given, it reads once, few, many or a size class.

v_call: TRBV7-8; d_call: .; clone_size: .; j_call: TRBJ2-7; cdr3_length: 13; cdr3_nt: TGTGCCAGCAGCTTAGGATTAGACTACGAGCAGTACTTC; cdr3_aa: CASSLGLDYEQYF
v_call: TRBV4-1; d_call: .; clone_size: .; j_call: TRBJ1-2; cdr3_length: 13; cdr3_nt: TGCGCCAGCAGCCAAGATGGGCGGGGTCCCGTCACCTTC; cdr3_aa: CASSQDGRGPVTF
v_call: TRBV21-1; d_call: .; clone_size: .; j_call: TRBJ1-1; cdr3_length: 12; cdr3_nt: TGTGCCAGCAGCATCCAGATGACTGAAGCTTTCTTT; cdr3_aa: CASSIQMTEAFF
v_call: TRBV2; d_call: .; clone_size: .; j_call: TRBJ2-2; cdr3_length: 14; cdr3_nt: TGTGCCAGCAGTGAAGGACAGAACACCGGGGAGCTGTTTTTT; cdr3_aa: CASSEGQNTGELFF
v_call: TRBV12-3/TRBV12-4; d_call: .; clone_size: .; j_call: TRBJ1-6; cdr3_length: 12; cdr3_nt: TGTGCCAGCAGTTCTGATTATTCACCCCTCCACTTT; cdr3_aa: CASSSDYSPLHF
v_call: TRBV2; d_call: TRBD1; clone_size: once; j_call: TRBJ1-2; cdr3_length: 13; cdr3_nt: TGTGCCAGCAAACGGACAGGGGAAAATGGCTACACCTTC; cdr3_aa: CASKRTGENGYTF
v_call: TRBV11-3; d_call: .; clone_size: .; j_call: TRBJ1-4; cdr3_length: 13; cdr3_nt: TGTGCCAGCAGCCTCACACCCACAGAAAAACTGTTTTTT; cdr3_aa: CASSLTPTEKLFF
v_call: TRBV4-2; d_call: .; clone_size: .; j_call: TRBJ1-2; cdr3_length: 14; cdr3_nt: TGTGCCAGCAGCCAAGGAGGAGTTAACTATGGCTACACCTTC; cdr3_aa: CASSQGGVNYGYTF
v_call: TRBV5-5; d_call: .; clone_size: .; j_call: TRBJ2-3; cdr3_length: 17; cdr3_nt: TGTGCCAGCAGCCTTCCCCCCAGCGGTACTAGCACAGATACGCAGTATTTT; cdr3_aa: CASSLPPSGTSTDTQYF
v_call: TRBV7-8; d_call: TRBD1; clone_size: .; j_call: TRBJ2-7; cdr3_length: 13; cdr3_nt: TGTGCCAGCAGCTTAGGTACAGGGGACGAGCAGTACTTC; cdr3_aa: CASSLGTGDEQYF
v_call: TRBV25-1; d_call: .; clone_size: .; j_call: TRBJ1-2; cdr3_length: 14; cdr3_nt: TGTGCCAGCACCTCGGACAGAGGAGACTATGGCTACACCTTC; cdr3_aa: CASTSDRGDYGYTF
v_call: TRBV3-1/TRBV3-2; d_call: .; clone_size: .; j_call: TRBJ2-4; cdr3_length: 16; cdr3_nt: TGTGCCAGCAGCCAGACAGAGACACTAGCCAAAAACATTCAGTACTTC; cdr3_aa: CASSQTETLAKNIQYF
v_call: TRBV7-2; d_call: TRBD1; clone_size: .; j_call: TRBJ1-6; cdr3_length: 13; cdr3_nt: TGTGCCAGCAGCGTAGACAGGGCTTCACCCCTCCACTTT; cdr3_aa: CASSVDRASPLHF
v_call: TRBV19; d_call: TRBD2; clone_size: .; j_call: TRBJ2-3; cdr3_length: 15; cdr3_nt: TGTGCCAGTAGTACTAGCGGTGGCGGCACAGATACGCAGTATTTT; cdr3_aa: CASSTSGGGTDTQYF
v_call: TRBV11-2; d_call: .; clone_size: .; j_call: TRBJ2-5; cdr3_length: 13; cdr3_nt: TGTGCCAGCAGCTTAGGCCAGGGGGAGACCCAGTACTTC; cdr3_aa: CASSLGQGETQYF
v_call: TRBV6-5; d_call: .; clone_size: .; j_call: TRBJ1-6; cdr3_length: 13; cdr3_nt: TGTGCCATCGCTCTTAACTATAATTCACCCCTCCACTTT; cdr3_aa: CAIALNYNSPLHF
v_call: TRBV5-8; d_call: .; clone_size: few; j_call: TRBJ1-5; cdr3_length: 12; cdr3_nt: TGTGCCAGCATGGGGAGCAATCAGCCCCAGCATTTT; cdr3_aa: CASMGSNQPQHF
v_call: TRBV19; d_call: .; clone_size: .; j_call: TRBJ1-3; cdr3_length: 14; cdr3_nt: TGTGCTTGCTCGGGACCGCTCTCTGGAAACACCATATATTTT; cdr3_aa: CACSGPLSGNTIYF
v_call: TRBV28; d_call: TRBD1; clone_size: .; j_call: TRBJ2-5; cdr3_length: 14; cdr3_nt: TGTGCCAGCAGTTCCCCGGACAGGGAAGAGACCCAGTACTTC; cdr3_aa: CASSSPDREETQYF
v_call: TRBV11-2; d_call: TRBD2; clone_size: .; j_call: TRBJ2-1; cdr3_length: 16; cdr3_nt: TGTGCCAGCAGCCCCCGGGCTAGCGGGGGGGACAATGAGCAGTTCTTC; cdr3_aa: CASSPRASGGDNEQFF
v_call: TRBV4-1; d_call: TRBD1; clone_size: .; j_call: TRBJ1-4; cdr3_length: 15; cdr3_nt: TGCGCCAGCAGACCTCCGGGACAGGGGAATGAAAAACTGTTTTTT; cdr3_aa: CASRPPGQGNEKLFF
v_call: TRBV19; d_call: TRBD1; clone_size: .; j_call: TRBJ1-1; cdr3_length: 15; cdr3_nt: TGTGCCAGTAGTACCGGGACAGGGTGGAACACTGAAGCTTTCTTT; cdr3_aa: CASSTGTGWNTEAFF
v_call: TRBV6-5; d_call: .; clone_size: .; j_call: TRBJ1-2; cdr3_length: 14; cdr3_nt: TGTGCCAGCAGTCCCGGGACAAGTAACTATGGCTACACCTTC; cdr3_aa: CASSPGTSNYGYTF
v_call: TRBV18; d_call: .; clone_size: .; j_call: TRBJ1-5; cdr3_length: 16; cdr3_nt: TGTGCCAGCTCACCAAACCGGGGCGGCGGCAATCAGCCCCAGCATTTT; cdr3_aa: CASSPNRGGGNQPQHF
v_call: TRBV6-1; d_call: .; clone_size: .; j_call: TRBJ1-6; cdr3_length: 15; cdr3_nt: TGTGCCAGCAGTGAGTCTTCGTCCTATAATTCACCCCTCCACTTT; cdr3_aa: CASSESSSYNSPLHF
v_call: TRBV7-9; d_call: .; clone_size: .; j_call: TRBJ1-4; cdr3_length: 15; cdr3_nt: TGTGCCAGCAGCTTAGCAGGGGCAACTAATGAAAAACTGTTTTTT; cdr3_aa: CASSLAGATNEKLFF
v_call: TRBV11-3; d_call: .; clone_size: .; j_call: TRBJ2-5; cdr3_length: 18; cdr3_nt: TGTGCCAGCAGCTTAGGTTACATGGGCCAGGGAAGTCAAGAGACCCAGTACTTC; cdr3_aa: CASSLGYMGQGSQETQYF
v_call: TRBV5-5; d_call: TRBD1; clone_size: .; j_call: TRBJ1-1; cdr3_length: 15; cdr3_nt: TGTGCCAGCAGCCGCAGGGGACAGGGTAACACTGAAGCTTTCTTT; cdr3_aa: CASSRRGQGNTEAFF
v_call: TRBV4-2; d_call: .; clone_size: .; j_call: TRBJ2-3; cdr3_length: 15; cdr3_nt: TGTGCTACAACCGTCCGGGGCCCGCATGCAGATACGCAGTATTTT; cdr3_aa: CATTVRGPHADTQYF
v_call: TRBV7-3; d_call: TRBD2; clone_size: .; j_call: TRBJ2-7; cdr3_length: 14; cdr3_nt: TGTGCCAGCAGCTTAGGTGGGACTAGCAACGAGCAGTACTTC; cdr3_aa: CASSLGGTSNEQYF
v_call: TRBV7-8; d_call: TRBD1; clone_size: .; j_call: TRBJ2-5; cdr3_length: 13; cdr3_nt: TGTGCCAGCAGCCGGGACAGAAGAGAGACCCAGTACTTC; cdr3_aa: CASSRDRRETQYF
v_call: TRBV19; d_call: TRBD1; clone_size: .; j_call: TRBJ1-6; cdr3_length: 15; cdr3_nt: TGTGCCAGTAGTATAACGGGACAGGGGACTTCACCCCTCCACTTT; cdr3_aa: CASSITGQGTSPLHF
v_call: TRBV6-2/TRBV6-3; d_call: .; clone_size: .; j_call: TRBJ1-2; cdr3_length: 15; cdr3_nt: TGTGCCAGCAGTGATCCGACCGCGACTAACTATGGCTACACCTTC; cdr3_aa: CASSDPTATNYGYTF
v_call: TRBV7-2; d_call: TRBD1; clone_size: .; j_call: TRBJ2-7; cdr3_length: 14; cdr3_nt: TGTGCCAGCAGCTCAACAGGGGCATCCTACGAGCAGTACTTC; cdr3_aa: CASSSTGASYEQYF
v_call: TRBV20-1; d_call: .; clone_size: once; j_call: TRBJ1-5; cdr3_length: 12; cdr3_nt: TGCAGTGCTAGTCAGGGTAGTCAGCCCCAGCATTTT; cdr3_aa: CSASQGSQPQHF
v_call: TRBV29-1; d_call: TRBD1; clone_size: .; j_call: TRBJ2-1; cdr3_length: 12; cdr3_nt: TGCAGCGTTGAGGGGGACAGGGGCGAGCAGTTCTTC; cdr3_aa: CSVEGDRGEQFF
v_call: TRBV5-4; d_call: .; clone_size: .; j_call: TRBJ1-1; cdr3_length: 15; cdr3_nt: TGTGCCAGCAGCTTGGAAGGGGGTCTAGGGGCTGAAGCTTTCTTT; cdr3_aa: CASSLEGGLGAEAFF
v_call: TRBV28; d_call: .; clone_size: .; j_call: TRBJ1-2; cdr3_length: 14; cdr3_nt: TGTGCCAGCAGTTCGACAGAGACTAACTATGGCTACACCTTC; cdr3_aa: CASSSTETNYGYTF
v_call: TRBV4-3; d_call: .; clone_size: .; j_call: TRBJ2-7; cdr3_length: 14; cdr3_nt: TGCGCCAGCAGCCAAGATCTGGGGAGCTACGAGCAGTACTTC; cdr3_aa: CASSQDLGSYEQYF
v_call: TRBV5-1; d_call: TRBD2; clone_size: .; j_call: TRBJ2-5; cdr3_length: 16; cdr3_nt: TGCGCCAGCAGCTTGGGAATAGCGGGGGGCCAAGAAACCCAGTACTTC; cdr3_aa: CASSLGIAGGQETQYF
v_call: TRBV27; d_call: .; clone_size: .; j_call: TRBJ2-7; cdr3_length: 14; cdr3_nt: TGTGCCAGCAGTATATATACCCGCCACAACGAGCAGTACTTC; cdr3_aa: CASSIYTRHNEQYF
v_call: TRBV6-5; d_call: .; clone_size: .; j_call: TRBJ1-4; cdr3_length: 14; cdr3_nt: TGTGCCATCCGAAACCCACAGTGGGGTGAAAAACTGTTTTTT; cdr3_aa: CAIRNPQWGEKLFF
v_call: TRBV7-2; d_call: TRBD1; clone_size: once; j_call: TRBJ1-4; cdr3_length: 17; cdr3_nt: TGTGCCAACATACAGGGGGCCCCCGGTGGAGCTAATGAAAAACTGTTTTTT; cdr3_aa: CANIQGAPGGANEKLFF
v_call: TRBV4-3; d_call: .; clone_size: .; j_call: TRBJ2-3; cdr3_length: 14; cdr3_nt: TGCGCCAGCAGCCAAAATGGAGTCGGGGATACGCAGTATTTT; cdr3_aa: CASSQNGVGDTQYF
v_call: TRBV6-1; d_call: TRBD1; clone_size: .; j_call: TRBJ2-7; cdr3_length: 12; cdr3_nt: TGTGCCAGCGGGGGGACAGGTGGCGAGCAGTACTTC; cdr3_aa: CASGGTGGEQYF
v_call: TRBV18; d_call: .; clone_size: few; j_call: TRBJ2-1; cdr3_length: 13; cdr3_nt: TGTGCCAGCTCACCGAGTCCAATGGCGGAGCAGTTCTTC; cdr3_aa: CASSPSPMAEQFF
v_call: TRBV18; d_call: .; clone_size: .; j_call: TRBJ1-3; cdr3_length: 15; cdr3_nt: TGTGCCAGCTCACCAGAAGGGAGCTCTGGAAACACCATATATTTT; cdr3_aa: CASSPEGSSGNTIYF
v_call: TRBV27; d_call: .; clone_size: .; j_call: TRBJ1-1; cdr3_length: 13; cdr3_nt: TGTGCCAGCGCAGTGGGGGCTAGCACTGAAGCTTTCTTT; cdr3_aa: CASAVGASTEAFF
v_call: TRBV11-3; d_call: .; clone_size: .; j_call: TRBJ2-1; cdr3_length: 13; cdr3_nt: TGTGCCAGCAGCTTAGAGCAAACCGGTGAGCAGTTCTTC; cdr3_aa: CASSLEQTGEQFF
v_call: TRBV9; d_call: .; clone_size: once; j_call: TRBJ1-3; cdr3_length: 17; cdr3_nt: TGTGCCAGCAGCGTAGGTGGGCCCCGGACGGCTGGAAACACCATATATTTT; cdr3_aa: CASSVGGPRTAGNTIYF